Sequencing of this TCR beta chain was carried out in a study of CD8+CD57+ T cells in acquired aplastic anemia. Study-wide results and limits: Common to patients and controls were twenty-nine CD8+ CDR3 sequences.

The CDR3 runs to 17 residues. Germline V gene lookup returns CDR1 SGHAT and CDR2 FQNNGV. This clonotype was counted a few times. Its specificity is not known. One end of the junction does not line up with germline, which may come from a read error. Genomic DNA, the template, was used for profiling of the TCR beta VDJ and CDR3. One entry per CDR3 protein, called by TCRdb with MiXCR from the reads. The sample shows 150,000 to 200,000 distinct CDR3 sequences, less than 60% of them seen only once. It was patients with CD8+CD57+ cell expansion by flow cytometry who were chosen for sequencing. Input material: sorted CD4+, CD8+, or CD8+CD57+ T cells (not recorded which) from PBMCs. The sequence was obtained from a human donor with aplastic anemia. The chain has TRBV11-2 and TRBJ2-6, with D perhaps TRBD2 (6 bases). CDR3 sequence: CASSLGGTLTGANVPTF. The CDR3 DNA reads as TGTGCCAGCAGCTTGGGGGGAACACTGACTGGGGCCAACGTCCCGACTTTC.